Listed below are T cell receptor beta chains from one sample, sequenced in a study of technical replicates of blood from four donors. Assay: immunoSEQ multiplex PCR; the TCRdb copy retains only in-frame clones and omits some. The repertoire has approximately 70,000 clones, 95% to 97% of them found once; the top ten carry approximately 0.28%. The sequencing input was T cells isolated from PBMCs. These receptors all come from a human donor in good health. Both conserved end residues are part of each CDR3. The D gene is left open where the match is weak.

J,D,V,DNA,CDR3
TRBJ2-7,TRBD2,TRBV6-5,TGTGCCAGCAGGCCTCCGGGACTAGCGGGACACGAGCAGTACTTC,CASRPPGLAGHEQYF
TRBJ2-3,TRBD1,TRBV5-8,TGTGCCAGCAGCTTAGGACAGGGTAGTATAGATACGCAGTATTTT,CASSLGQGSIDTQYF
TRBJ2-4,-,TRBV5-1,TGCGCCAGCAGCTTCAAAGGGGGAGAGGACATTCAGTACTTC,CASSFKGGEDIQYF
TRBJ1-1,TRBD1,TRBV11-2,TGTGCCAGCAGCTTTCCCAGGGGGCTTGGGGACACTGAAGCTTTCTTT,CASSFPRGLGDTEAFF
TRBJ2-7,TRBD2,TRBV11-2,TGTGCCAGCAGCTTAGTGTGGGGGGGGTTCTCCTACGAGCAGTACTTC,CASSLVWGGFSYEQYF
TRBJ1-1,-,TRBV7-9,TGTGCCAGCAGAACCAGGGTCACTGAAGCTTTCTTT,CASRTRVTEAFF
TRBJ1-2,-,TRBV19,TGTGCCAGTAGTCTGACAGGAAACGGCTACACCTTC,CASSLTGNGYTF
TRBJ2-1,TRBD2,TRBV5-4,TGTGCCAGCGGGGCGGGAGGGAGCTCCTACAATGAGCAGTTCTTC,CASGAGGSSYNEQFF
TRBJ2-5,TRBD2,TRBV19,TGTGCCAGTAGTCCGGGCCGGACTAGCGCCACAGTAGAGACCCAGTACTTC,CASSPGRTSATVETQYF
TRBJ2-5,-,TRBV4-2,TGTGCCAGCAGCCAAGATGGCTTCGGCGGCCAAGAGACCCAGTACTTC,CASSQDGFGGQETQYF
TRBJ2-1,TRBD2,TRBV7-2,TGTGCCAGCAGCTTATTTCCCCAGCGGGAGACCTACAATGAGCAGTTCTTC,CASSLFPQRETYNEQFF
TRBJ1-1,-,TRBV11-3,TGTGCCAGCACAAAATCGGGCACTGAAGCTTTCTTT,CASTKSGTEAFF
TRBJ1-2,TRBD1,TRBV19,TGTGCCAGTAGCAGACAGGGGAACTATGGCTACACCTTC,CASSRQGNYGYTF
TRBJ1-1,-,TRBV7-8,TGTGCCAGCACCTCGTCGGGGAAGAACACTGAAGCTTTCTTT,CASTSSGKNTEAFF
TRBJ1-5,-,TRBV27,TGTGCCAGCAGTTTGGGAGGGGCGTATAGCAATCAGCCCCAGCATTTT,CASSLGGAYSNQPQHF
TRBJ1-1,-,TRBV21-1,TGTGCCAGCAGAAAGGGACAGGGGAAAACTGAAGCTTTCTTT,CASRKGQGKTEAFF
TRBJ2-3,-,TRBV7-6,TGTGCCAGCAGCTTAGGTGCGGGATACAGCACAGATACGCAGTATTTT,CASSLGAGYSTDTQYF
TRBJ2-7,TRBD1,TRBV14,TGTGCCAGCAGCCATGCGACAGGGACGACCCCTTGGTTCAATACCTACGAGCAGTACTTC,CASSHATGTTPWFNTYEQYF
TRBJ2-7,-,TRBV7-9,TGTGCCAGCAGCCTTTACATGTACGAGCAGTACTTC,CASSLYMYEQYF
TRBJ2-5,TRBD2,TRBV2,TGTGCCAGCAACACAATAGCGGGACTACGGACCCAGTACTTC,CASNTIAGLRTQYF
TRBJ2-7,TRBD2,TRBV10-1,TGCGCCAGCAGTGGAACTAGCGGGAGAAGCTACGAGCAGTACTTC,CASSGTSGRSYEQYF
TRBJ1-1,TRBD1,TRBV28,TGTGCCACCGGTCTCAAACAGGGGGGCACTGAAGCTTTCTTT,CATGLKQGGTEAFF